A single sample is the source of the 10 T cell receptor beta chains below, sequenced in a study of cytomegalovirus exposure and HLA in healthy donors. In the PCR, 60 Vbeta and 13 Jbeta primers were used. Sequencing used immunoSEQ multiplex PCR; TCRdb keeps in-frame clones, though not all of them. Counted here are under 200,000 clones, approximately 80% occurring once; the ten biggest clones make up 7% to 9%. The sequenced sample consisted of PBMCs. Every receptor here comes from a male donor in good health and CMV-seropositive.

This sequence joins TRBV6-5 and TRBJ1-5, with D unresolved. CDR1 MNHEY and CDR2 SVGAGI come from the germline V gene. This CDR3 has 15 amino acids. V gave up 0 bases and J gave up 3 bases, with 9 bases separating them. CDR3 residues: CASSYSRGHNQPQHF. The CDR3 bases are TGTGCCAGCAGTTACTCTCGGGGTCACAATCAGCCCCAGCATTTT.

This clone was counted between two and nine times. The J gene is TRBJ1-6, the V gene TRBV9; maybe TRBD1 (6 bases). Germline V gene sequence: CDR1 SGDLS, CDR2 YYNGEE. V gave up 0 bases and J gave up 7 bases, with 8 bases separating them. CDR3 length: 14 residues. CDR3 sequence: CASSVAGENSPLHF. In nucleotides, the CDR3 is TGTGCCAGCAGCGTAGCAGGGGAAAATTCACCCCTCCACTTT.

This chain joins TRBV4-3 and TRBJ2-1, with D perhaps matching TRBD2 (6 bases). This CDR3 comprises 15 residues. Per the germline V gene, CDR1 is LGHNA and CDR2 is YSLEER. The V gene lost 2 bases and the J gene lost 3 bases, with 11 bases spanning the gap. This chain's CDR3 is CASSQSGTFYNEQFF. The CDR3 bases are TGCGCCAGCAGCCAATCCGGGACTTTCTACAATGAGCAGTTCTTC.

This clone has just a few counts. This rearrangement joins TRBV5-6 to TRBJ1-2, with a possible D match to TRBD1 (5 bases). Trimming took off 5 bases at V and 11 bases at J, with 34 bases between the two ends. The CDR3 has 18 residues. Germline V lookup: CDR1 SGHDT, CDR2 YYEEEE. In DNA, the CDR3 is TGTGCCAGCAGGGAGAACGGAAGGGGAGGTGGACGAGCGGTCGGATACACCTTC. Its protein is CASRENGRGGGRAVGYTF.

The V gene is TRBV2, the J gene TRBJ1-5, with D possibly matching TRBD1 (6 bases). The CDR3 extends over 15 amino acids. Germline V gene sequence: CDR1 SNHLY, CDR2 FYNNEI. V lost 2 bases and J lost 6, with 14 bases in between. CDR3 sequence: CASSEQQGVGQPQHF. In DNA form, the CDR3 reads TGTGCCAGCAGTGAACAACAGGGAGTGGGTCAGCCCCAGCATTTT.

The gene calls are TRBV6-5 and TRBJ2-5; D is perhaps TRBD1 or TRBD2 (6 bases each). CDR1 is MNHEY and CDR2 is SVGAGI in the germline V gene. Trimming cost V 10 bases and J 9 bases, with 15 bases left between them. This CDR3 comprises 11 residues. The CDR3 DNA reads as TGTGCCACCAGGGGCGGGGAGGCCCAGTACTTC. Encoded protein: CATRGGEAQYF.

This clone has only a few counts. V usage is TRBV19 and J usage is TRBJ2-1, with D tentatively TRBD1 (6 bases). V was shortened by 3 bases and J by 5 bases, with 8 bases between the two germline ends. The CDR3 runs 13 residues. Per germline, CDR1 LNHDA and CDR2 SQIVND (reference sequence). CDR3 coding DNA: TGTGCCAGTAGTATCCAGGGGAACAATGAGCAGTTCTTC. Residues: CASSIQGNNEQFF. The complete variable domain, with remaining parts taken from reference TRBV19 and TRBJ2-1, reads DGGITQSPKYLFRKEGQNVTLSCEQNLNHDAMYWYRQDPGQGLRLIYYSQIVNDFQKGDIAEGYSVSREKKESFPLTVTSAQKNPTAFYLCASSIQGNNEQFFGPGTRLTVL.

This clone was seen a single time. The chain uses TRBV14 and TRBJ1-4; D call uncertain. This CDR3 contains 14 residues. Germline V CDR1 and CDR2: SGHDN, FVKESK. The V end was cut by 1 base, the J end by 1 base, with 4 bases between. CDR3 in DNA: TGTGCCAGCAGCCAAGCGGGAACTAATGAAAAACTGTTTTTT. Translating it yields CASSQAGTNEKLFF.

The chain links TRBV7-3 to TRBJ2-7; 8 positions match TRBD2. The germline V gene encodes CDR1 SGHTA and CDR2 FQGTGA. This CDR3 has 21 amino acids. J lost 0 bases, V lost 0 bases, and 19 bases had no gene match. The CDR3 nucleotides are TGTGCCAGCAGCTTAACGTATAGTTTGGGCGGGGGGTCCCGCAGCTCCTACGAGCAGTACTTC. It is translated as CASSLTYSLGGGSRSSYEQYF.

This clone came up a few times. This rearrangement joins TRBV5-1 to TRBJ2-3, with 9 bases aligning to TRBD2. Losses at the gene ends were 0 bases for V and 4 bases for J; bases not matched to a gene: 12. Germline CDR1 reads SGHRS; CDR2 reads YFSETQ. The CDR3 length is 18 residues. The CDR3 sequence: CASSLDGGLAGASDTQYF. As DNA, the CDR3 is TGCGCCAGCAGCTTGGATGGAGGGTTAGCGGGGGCCTCAGATACGCAGTATTTT.